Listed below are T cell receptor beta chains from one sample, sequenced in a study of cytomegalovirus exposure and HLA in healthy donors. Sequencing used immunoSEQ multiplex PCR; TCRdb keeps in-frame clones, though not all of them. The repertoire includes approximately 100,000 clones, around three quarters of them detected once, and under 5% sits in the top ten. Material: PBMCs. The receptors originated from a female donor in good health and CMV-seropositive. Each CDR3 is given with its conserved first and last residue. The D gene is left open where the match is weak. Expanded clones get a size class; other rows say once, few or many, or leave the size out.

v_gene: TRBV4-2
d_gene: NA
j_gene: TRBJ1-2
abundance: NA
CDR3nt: TGTGCCAGCAGTCGGGTGGCGGGAATGGCTATTCGCGACTATGGCTACACCTTC
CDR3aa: CASSRVAGMAIRDYGYTF

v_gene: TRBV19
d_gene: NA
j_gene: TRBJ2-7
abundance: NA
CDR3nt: TGTGCCAGTAGTATTTCCCCCTCGGTTGACAGGCTCGTCTACGAGCAGTACTTC
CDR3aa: CASSISPSVDRLVYEQYF

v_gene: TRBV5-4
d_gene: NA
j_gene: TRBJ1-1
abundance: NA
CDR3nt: TGTGCCAGCAGCTTGGGTTCGCGGGGGTTAAGAATGAACACTGAAGCTTTCTTT
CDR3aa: CASSLGSRGLRMNTEAFF

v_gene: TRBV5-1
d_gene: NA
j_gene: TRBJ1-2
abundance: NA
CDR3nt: TGCGCCAGCAGCTTGGGGCAGGGGTGGCCCGTCGGCTACGGCTACACCTTC
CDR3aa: CASSLGQGWPVGYGYTF

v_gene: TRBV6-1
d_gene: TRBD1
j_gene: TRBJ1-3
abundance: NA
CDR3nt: TGTGCCAGCAGTGCAATCGTGGGACAGACCTCTGGAAACACCATATATTTT
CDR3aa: CASSAIVGQTSGNTIYF

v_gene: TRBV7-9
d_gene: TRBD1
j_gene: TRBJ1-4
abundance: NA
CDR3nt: TGTGCCAGCAGCACCGACAGGGGGAGGACTAATGAAAAACTGTTTTTT
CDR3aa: CASSTDRGRTNEKLFF

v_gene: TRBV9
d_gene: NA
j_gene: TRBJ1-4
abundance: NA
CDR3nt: TGTGCCAGCAGCCCTGGACAGTATAATGAAAAACTGTTTTTT
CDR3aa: CASSPGQYNEKLFF

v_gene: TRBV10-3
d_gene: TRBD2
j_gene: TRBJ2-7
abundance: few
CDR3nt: TGTGCCATCAGTGAGACGGCGGGGGGGCCCGAGCAGTACTTC
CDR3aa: CAISETAGGPEQYF

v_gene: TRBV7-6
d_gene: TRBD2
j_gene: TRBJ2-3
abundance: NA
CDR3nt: TGTGCCAGCAGCTCCGGGACTATCTCAGATACGCAGTATTTT
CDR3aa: CASSSGTISDTQYF

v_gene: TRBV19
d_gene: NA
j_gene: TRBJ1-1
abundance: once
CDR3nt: TGTGCCAGTAGTACCACACTGAACACTGAAGCTTTCTTT
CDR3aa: CASSTTLNTEAFF

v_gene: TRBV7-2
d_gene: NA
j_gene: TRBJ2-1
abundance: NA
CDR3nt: TGTGCCAGCAGCCCCCTAGACAATGAGCAGTTCTTC
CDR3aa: CASSPLDNEQFF

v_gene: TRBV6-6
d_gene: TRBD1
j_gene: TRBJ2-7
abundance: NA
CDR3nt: TGTGCCAGCAGTTTTAGGGACAGGGCGGCCTACGAGCAGTACTTC
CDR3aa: CASSFRDRAAYEQYF

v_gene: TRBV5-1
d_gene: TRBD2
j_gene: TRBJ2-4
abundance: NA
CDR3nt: TGCGCCAGCAGCTACTTTAGCGGGGGGGCCAGTCCGGCCAAAAACATTCAGTACTTC
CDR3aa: CASSYFSGGASPAKNIQYF

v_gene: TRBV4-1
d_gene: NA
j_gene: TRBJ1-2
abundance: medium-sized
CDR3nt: TGCGCCAGCAGCCGTTTCGCGGGGGATAACTATGGCTACACCTTC
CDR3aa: CASSRFAGDNYGYTF

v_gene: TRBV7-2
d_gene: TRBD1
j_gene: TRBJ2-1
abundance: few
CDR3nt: TGTGCCAGCAGCTTAGTAGGCAGGGGGCCGGCGGATGAGCAGTTCTTC
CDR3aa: CASSLVGRGPADEQFF

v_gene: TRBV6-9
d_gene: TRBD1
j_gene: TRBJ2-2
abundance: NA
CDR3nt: TGTGCCAGCAGTTATGAGACAGGGGGCACCGGGGAGCTGTTTTTT
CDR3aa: CASSYETGGTGELFF

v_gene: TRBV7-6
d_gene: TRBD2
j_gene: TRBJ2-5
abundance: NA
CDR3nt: TGTGCCAGCGCTACTAGCGGCCAAGAGACCCAGTACTTC
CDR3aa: CASATSGQETQYF

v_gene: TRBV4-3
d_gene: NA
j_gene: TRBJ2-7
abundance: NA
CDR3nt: TGCGCCAGCAGCCAAGAAAGAGGCAGTCCCTACGAGCAGTACTTC
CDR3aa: CASSQERGSPYEQYF

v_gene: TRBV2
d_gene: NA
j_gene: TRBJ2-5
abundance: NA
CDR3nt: TGTGCCAGCAGGGGAGGGGGGGCGGAGACCCAGTACTTC
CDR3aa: CASRGGGAETQYF

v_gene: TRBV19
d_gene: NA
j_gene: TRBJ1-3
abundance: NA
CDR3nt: TGTGCCAGTAGTATGAGCGGCTCTGGAAACACCATATATTTT
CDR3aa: CASSMSGSGNTIYF

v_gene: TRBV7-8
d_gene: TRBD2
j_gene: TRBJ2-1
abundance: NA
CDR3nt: TGTGCCAGCAGCTTAGGGACTAGCGGGCCTACTAAATACAATGAGCAGTTCTTC
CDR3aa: CASSLGTSGPTKYNEQFF

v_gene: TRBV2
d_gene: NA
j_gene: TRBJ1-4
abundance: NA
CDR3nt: TGTGCCAGCAGTTCGAGGGTTAATGAAAAACTGTTTTTT
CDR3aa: CASSSRVNEKLFF

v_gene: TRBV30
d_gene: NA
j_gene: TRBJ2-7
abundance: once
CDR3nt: TGTGCATCCGACTCCCGCTCCTACGAGCAGTACTTC
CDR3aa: CASDSRSYEQYF

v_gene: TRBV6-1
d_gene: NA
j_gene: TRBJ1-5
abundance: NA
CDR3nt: TGTGCCAGCAGTGTCACAGTGGCAGGGGGCAATCAGCCCCAGCATTTT
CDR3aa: CASSVTVAGGNQPQHF

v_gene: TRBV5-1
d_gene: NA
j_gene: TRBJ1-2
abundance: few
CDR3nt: TGCGCCAGCAGCTTACAGGGAGACGGAGGCTACACCTTC
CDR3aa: CASSLQGDGGYTF

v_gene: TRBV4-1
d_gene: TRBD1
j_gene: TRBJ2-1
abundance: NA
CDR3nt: TGCGCCAGCAGCCGGTACCTGACAGGGGGCTCGGACAATGAGCAGTTCTTC
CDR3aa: CASSRYLTGGSDNEQFF

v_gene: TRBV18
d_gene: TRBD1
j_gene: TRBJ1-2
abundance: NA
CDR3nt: TGTGCCAGCTCACTCCGACAGGGCGACTATGGCTACACCTTC
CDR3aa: CASSLRQGDYGYTF

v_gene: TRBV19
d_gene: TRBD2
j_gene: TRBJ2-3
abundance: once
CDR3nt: TGTGCCAGTAGTATCGGCCAGCGGGGGTCGGATACGCAGTATTTT
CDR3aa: CASSIGQRGSDTQYF

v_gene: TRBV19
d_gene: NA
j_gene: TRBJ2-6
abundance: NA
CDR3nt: TGTGCCAGTAGTCTCAAGACGGGCTCTGGGGCCAACGTCCTGACTTTC
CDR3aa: CASSLKTGSGANVLTF

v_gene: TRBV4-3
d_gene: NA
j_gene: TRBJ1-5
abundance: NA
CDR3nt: TGCGCCAGCAGCCAAGATTATGGCGGAGCCCCTCAGCCCCAGCATTTT
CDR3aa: CASSQDYGGAPQPQHF

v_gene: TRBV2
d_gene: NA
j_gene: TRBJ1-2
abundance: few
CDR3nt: TGTGCCAGCAGTCCCGAGGGGGAGGGACTCTATGGCTACACCTTC
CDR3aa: CASSPEGEGLYGYTF

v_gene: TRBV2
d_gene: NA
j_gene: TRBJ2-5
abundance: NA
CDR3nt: TGTGCCAGCAGTGAAAAGGACAAATACCAAGAGACCCAGTACTTC
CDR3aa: CASSEKDKYQETQYF

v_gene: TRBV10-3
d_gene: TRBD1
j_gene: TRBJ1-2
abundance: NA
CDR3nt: TGTGCCATCAGTGATAATACCTACTCCGACAGGGATGACTATGGCTACACCTTC
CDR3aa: CAISDNTYSDRDDYGYTF

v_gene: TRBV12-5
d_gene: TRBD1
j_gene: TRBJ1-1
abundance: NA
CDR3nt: TGTGCTAGTTCCAATACAGGGGGCCGGGGTGAAGCTTTCTTT
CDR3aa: CASSNTGGRGEAFF

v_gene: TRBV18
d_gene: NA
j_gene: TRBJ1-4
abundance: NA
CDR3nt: TGTGCCAGCTCACCTGACAGTAATGAAAAACTGTTTTTT
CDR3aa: CASSPDSNEKLFF

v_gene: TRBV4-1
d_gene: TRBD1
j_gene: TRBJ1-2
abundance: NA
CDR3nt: TGCGCCAGCAGCCAAGTTCAGGGGGCTAACTATGGCTACACCTTC
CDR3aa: CASSQVQGANYGYTF

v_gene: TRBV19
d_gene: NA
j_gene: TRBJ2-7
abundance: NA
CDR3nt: TGTGCCAGTCAGGGTCCCCTCTACGAGCAGTACTTC
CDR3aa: CASQGPLYEQYF

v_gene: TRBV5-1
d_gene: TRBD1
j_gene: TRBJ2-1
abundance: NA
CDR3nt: TGCGCCAGCAAATGGGGGACAGGGTCCTACAATGAGCAGTTCTTC
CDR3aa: CASKWGTGSYNEQFF

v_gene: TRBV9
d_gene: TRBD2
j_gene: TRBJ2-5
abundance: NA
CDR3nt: TGTGCCAGCAGCGTAGAGGATGGAAAAGGGGCGAGCGGGGGGAGGGAGACCCAGTACTTC
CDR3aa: CASSVEDGKGASGGRETQYF

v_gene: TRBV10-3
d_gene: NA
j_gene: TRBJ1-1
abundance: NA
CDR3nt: TGTGCCATCAGTGAGTCAGGGGGGGGTGAAGCTTTCTTT
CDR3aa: CAISESGGGEAFF

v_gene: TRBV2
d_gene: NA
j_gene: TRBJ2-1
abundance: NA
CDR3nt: TGTGCCAGCAGCGAGAGCGGGTTCTTCTACAATGAGCAGTTCTTC
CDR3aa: CASSESGFFYNEQFF

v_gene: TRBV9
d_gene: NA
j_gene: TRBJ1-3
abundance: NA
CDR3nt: TGTGCCAGCAGCGTAAATGACGGGACTCTGGCTGGAAACACCATATATTTT
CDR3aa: CASSVNDGTLAGNTIYF

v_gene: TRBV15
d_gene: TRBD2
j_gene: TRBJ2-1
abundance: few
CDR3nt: TGTGCCACCAGCAGCGCTAGCGGGGGGGCTAGTGAGCAGTTCTTC
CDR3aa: CATSSASGGASEQFF

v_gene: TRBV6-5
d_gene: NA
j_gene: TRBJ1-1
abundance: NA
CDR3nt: TGTGCCAGCAGTTACTCGAGATCCGGGTTGAACACTGAAGCTTTCTTT
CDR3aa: CASSYSRSGLNTEAFF

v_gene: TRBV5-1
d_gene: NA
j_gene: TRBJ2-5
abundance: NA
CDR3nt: TGCGCCAGCAGCTTGGATTCGGTGGGGGCAGGGGGGGAGACCCAGTACTTC
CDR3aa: CASSLDSVGAGGETQYF

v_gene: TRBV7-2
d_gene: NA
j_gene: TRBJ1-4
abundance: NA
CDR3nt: TGTGCCAGCAGCCCGGGACTGTCTGCTGAAAAACTGTTTTTT
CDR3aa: CASSPGLSAEKLFF

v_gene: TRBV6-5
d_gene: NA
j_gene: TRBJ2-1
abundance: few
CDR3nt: TGTGCCAGCAGTTACTCGGGCAGGGCAAACAATGAGCAGTTCTTC
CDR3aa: CASSYSGRANNEQFF

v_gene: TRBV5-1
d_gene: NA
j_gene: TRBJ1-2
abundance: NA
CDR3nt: TGCGCCAGCAGCTTGGGCGGCGGGGGAAATTCCTATGGCTACACCTTC
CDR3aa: CASSLGGGGNSYGYTF

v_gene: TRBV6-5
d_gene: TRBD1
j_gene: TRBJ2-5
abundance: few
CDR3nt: TGTGCCAGCAGTTATCAACAGGGGGCTAGGAGGGAGACCCAGTACTTC
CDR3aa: CASSYQQGARRETQYF

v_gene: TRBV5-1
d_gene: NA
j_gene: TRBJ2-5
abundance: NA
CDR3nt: TGCGCCAGCAGTTCTAAAAGTGCCGGGATCCAAGAGACCCAGTACTTC
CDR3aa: CASSSKSAGIQETQYF

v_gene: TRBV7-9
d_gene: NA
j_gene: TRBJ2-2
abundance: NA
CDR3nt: TGTTCCAGCAGCTTAGGTCGGAGGGGGCCGGGGACCGGGGAGCTGTTTTTT
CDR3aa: CSSSLGRRGPGTGELFF

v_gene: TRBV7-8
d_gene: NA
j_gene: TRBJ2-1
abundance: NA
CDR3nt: TGTGCCAGCAGCTCCAGACAGGCCAGGGGGGTAGCGGGATACAATGAGCAGTTCTTC
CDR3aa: CASSSRQARGVAGYNEQFF

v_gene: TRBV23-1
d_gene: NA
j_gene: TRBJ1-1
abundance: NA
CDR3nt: TGCGCCAGCAGTCAACCCCGGGAGAGGGTTGGGGGCACTGAAGCTTTCTTT
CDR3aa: CASSQPRERVGGTEAFF

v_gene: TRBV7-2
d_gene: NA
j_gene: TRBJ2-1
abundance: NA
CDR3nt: TGTGCCAGCAGCTTAGTAGGAGGCGGGGCTTATAATGAGCAGTTCTTC
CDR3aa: CASSLVGGGAYNEQFF

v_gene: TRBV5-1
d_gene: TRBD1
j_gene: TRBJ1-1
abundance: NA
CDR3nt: TGCGCCAGCAGCCCCCGGACAGGGAGTGAAGCTTTCTTT
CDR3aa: CASSPRTGSEAFF

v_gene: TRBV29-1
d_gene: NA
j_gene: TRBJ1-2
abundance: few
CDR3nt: TGCAGCGTAAATGACCCGAGGGTTAACTATGGCTACACCTTC
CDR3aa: CSVNDPRVNYGYTF

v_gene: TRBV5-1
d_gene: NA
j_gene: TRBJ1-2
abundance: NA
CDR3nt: TGCGCCAGCAGCTTTAACAGCTATAACTATGGCTACACCTTC
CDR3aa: CASSFNSYNYGYTF

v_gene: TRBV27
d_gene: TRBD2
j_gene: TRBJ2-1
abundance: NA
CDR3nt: TGTGCCAGCAGTTTAAGGGGGACTAGCTGGAATAATGAGCAGTTCTTC
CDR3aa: CASSLRGTSWNNEQFF

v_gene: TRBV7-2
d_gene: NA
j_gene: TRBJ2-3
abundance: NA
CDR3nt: TGTGCCAGCAGCTTAGCGGAGTATACGCAGTATTTT
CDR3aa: CASSLAEYTQYF